One sample yielded the 7 T cell receptor beta chains listed below, sequenced in a study of cytomegalovirus exposure and HLA in healthy donors. PCR employed 60 Vbeta and 13 Jbeta primers. This table comes from immunoSEQ multiplex PCR, and its TCRdb copy is limited to in-frame clones, with some not included. The data contain about 93,000 clones, roughly four fifths of them singletons. Sample: PBMCs. These receptors all come from a man in his fifties in good health and CMV-seronegative.

The rearrangement joins TRBV4-3 to TRBJ1-2; D is undetermined. Trimming pared 0 bases from V and 8 bases from J, leaving 10 bases between. Looked up from germline, CDR1 is LGHNA and CDR2 is YSLEER. The CDR3 has 13 amino acids. The CDR3 region is CASSQDTFTGYTF. Here the CDR3 DNA reads TGCGCCAGCAGCCAAGATACATTTACAGGCTACACCTTC.

V gene TRBV19 combines with J gene TRBJ1-1, with D perhaps TRBD1 (5 bases). This CDR3 region has 14 residues. Trimming took 6 bases from V and 4 from J, leaving 15 bases between them. CDR1 is LNHDA, CDR2 SQIVND, per germline (reference sequence). CDR3 in amino acids: CASSAGAGGTEAFF. CDR3 DNA: TGTGCCAGTAGCGCTGGGGCTGGTGGCACTGAAGCTTTCTTT.

V usage is TRBV29-1 and J usage is TRBJ2-1, with 15 bases identical to TRBD2. Germline-derived CDR1 and CDR2 are SQVTM and ANQGSEA. There are 18 residues in the CDR3. J was trimmed by 2 bases and V by 4 bases; bases with no gene match: 9. This CDR3 reads CSVGGLAGGHSPYNEQFF. The CDR3 nucleotides are TGCAGCGTTGGGGGACTAGCGGGGGGACATTCCCCCTACAATGAGCAGTTCTTC.

The rearrangement joins TRBV5-6 to TRBJ2-3; 7 nucleotides agree with TRBD2. The germline V gene encodes CDR1 SGHDT and CDR2 YYEEEE. The CDR3 runs to 17 residues. V shed 0 bases and J 5 bases; nucleotides not matched to a gene: 12. The CDR3 loop is CASSLAGPSGWLDTQYF. The CDR3 DNA reads TGTGCCAGCAGCTTGGCGGGTCCTAGCGGATGGTTAGATACGCAGTATTTT.

The J gene is TRBJ1-5, the V gene TRBV28; no firm D call. Germline lookup yields CDR1 MDHEN and CDR2 SYDVKM. The V end was cut by 3 bases, the J end by 7 bases, with 13 bases between. The CDR3 extends over 14 amino acids. CDR3 sequence: CASSFLAPRQPQHF. CDR3 DNA: TGTGCCAGCAGTTTCCTGGCACCCAGGCAGCCCCAGCATTTT.

There are a few counts of this clone. This chain joins TRBV28 and TRBJ1-3; the D gene is possibly TRBD1 (6 bases). The CDR3 runs 14 residues. Germline V gene data show CDR1 as MDHEN and CDR2 as SYDVKM. Trimming stripped 4 bases from V and 7 bases from J, with 14 bases between. Written as DNA, the CDR3 is TGTGCCAGCAGTTCGGGACAATTCGGGAACACCATATATTTT. It translates to CASSSGQFGNTIYF.

The gene calls are TRBV4-1 and TRBJ2-1, with 8 positions matching TRBD2. In germline, CDR1 is MGHRA, CDR2 YSYEKL. Unmatched junction bases numbered 5, after V lost 3 bases and J lost 4 bases. This CDR3 spans 15 amino acids. The DNA of the CDR3 is TGCGCCAGCAGCCAGGAACTAGCGGTTTACAATGAGCAGTTCTTC. Translating gives CASSQELAVYNEQFF.